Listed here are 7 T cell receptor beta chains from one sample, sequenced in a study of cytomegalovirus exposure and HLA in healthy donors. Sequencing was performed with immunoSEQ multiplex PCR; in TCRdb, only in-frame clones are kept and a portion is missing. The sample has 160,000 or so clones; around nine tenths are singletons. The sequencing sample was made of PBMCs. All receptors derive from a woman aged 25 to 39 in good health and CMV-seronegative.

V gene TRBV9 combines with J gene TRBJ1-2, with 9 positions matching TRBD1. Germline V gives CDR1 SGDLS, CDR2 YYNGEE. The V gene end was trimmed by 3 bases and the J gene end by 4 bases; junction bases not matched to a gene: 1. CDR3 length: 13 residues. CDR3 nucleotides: TGTGCCAGCAGCGGGGACAGGGTCTATGGCTACACCTTC. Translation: CASSGDRVYGYTF.

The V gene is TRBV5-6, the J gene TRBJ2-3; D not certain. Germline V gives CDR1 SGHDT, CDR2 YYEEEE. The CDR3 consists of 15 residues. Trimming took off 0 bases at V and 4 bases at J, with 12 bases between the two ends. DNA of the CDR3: TGTGCCAGCAGCTTGGGGCCTCTAGGTGCAGATACGCAGTATTTT. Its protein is CASSLGPLGADTQYF.

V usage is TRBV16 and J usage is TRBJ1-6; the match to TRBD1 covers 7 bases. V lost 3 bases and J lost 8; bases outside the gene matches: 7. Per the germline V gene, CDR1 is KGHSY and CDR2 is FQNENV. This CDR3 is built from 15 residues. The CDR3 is CASSHEQGLDSPLHF. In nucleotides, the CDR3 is TGTGCCAGCAGCCACGAACAGGGGCTGGATTCACCCCTCCACTTT.

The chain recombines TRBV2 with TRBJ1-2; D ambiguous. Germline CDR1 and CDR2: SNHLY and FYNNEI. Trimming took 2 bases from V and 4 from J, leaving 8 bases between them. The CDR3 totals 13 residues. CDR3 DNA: TGTGCCAGCAGTGAATCCCAAGCCTATGGCTACACCTTC. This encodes CASSESQAYGYTF. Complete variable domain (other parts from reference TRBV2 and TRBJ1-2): EPEVTQTPSHQVTQMGQEVILRCVPISNHLYFYWYRQILGQKVEFLVSFYNNEISEKSEIFDDQFSVERPDGSNFTLKIRSTKLEDSAMYFCASSESQAYGYTFGSGTRLTVV.

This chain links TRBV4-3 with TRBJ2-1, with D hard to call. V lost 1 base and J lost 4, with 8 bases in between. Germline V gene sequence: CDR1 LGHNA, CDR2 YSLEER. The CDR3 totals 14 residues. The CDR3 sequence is CASSQVGRYNEQFF. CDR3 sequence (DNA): TGCGCCAGCAGCCAAGTTGGCAGATACAATGAGCAGTTCTTC.

In nucleotides, the CDR3 is TGTGCCTGGAGGGGGACAGGGGTAACTGAAGCTTTCTTT. Protein product: CAWRGTGVTEAFF. The chain is built from TRBV30 and TRBJ1-1, with TRBD1 matching 10 bases. V trimming: 3 bases; J trimming: 5 bases; junction bases outside the gene matches: 3. The CDR3 is 13 amino acids. Germline assignment: CDR1 GTSNPN and CDR2 SVGIG (reference sequence).

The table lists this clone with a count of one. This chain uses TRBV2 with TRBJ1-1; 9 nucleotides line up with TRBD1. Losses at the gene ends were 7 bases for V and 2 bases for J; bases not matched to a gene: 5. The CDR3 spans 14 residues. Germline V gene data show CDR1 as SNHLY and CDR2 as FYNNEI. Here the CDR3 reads CASNQDRGNTEAFF. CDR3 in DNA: TGTGCCAGCAACCAGGACAGGGGTAACACTGAAGCTTTCTTT.